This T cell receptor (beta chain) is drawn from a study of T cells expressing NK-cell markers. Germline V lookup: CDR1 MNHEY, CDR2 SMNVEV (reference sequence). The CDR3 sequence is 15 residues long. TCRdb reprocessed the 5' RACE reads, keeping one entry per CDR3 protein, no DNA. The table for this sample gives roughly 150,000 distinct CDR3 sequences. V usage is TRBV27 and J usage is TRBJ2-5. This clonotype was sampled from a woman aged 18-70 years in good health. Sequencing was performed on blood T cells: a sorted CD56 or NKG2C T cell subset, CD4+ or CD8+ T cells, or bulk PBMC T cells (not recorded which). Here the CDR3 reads CASSFREMAGETQYF.